This note documents a single TCR beta chain sequence. The sample is drawn from a study of shared T cell receptors in the human thymus. TCRdb keeps only in-frame clones here, not all; method: immunoSEQ multiplex PCR. The sample carries almost 550,000 clones, around three quarters recorded once. The CDR3 runs to 15 residues. The junction had 2 bases not matched to a gene; V was cut back by 0 bases and J by 4 bases. CDR1 and CDR2 from the germline V gene are MNHEY and SVGAGI. The same sample was also used in a study of human thymus T cells. This second study notes: Donation came from healthy Finnish infants having corrective surgery for congenital heart defects.

The sample consisted of thymocytes. The TCR originated in a boy under three years old with a congenital heart defect. The V call is TRBV6-5, the J call TRBJ1-5; the match to TRBD1 covers 8 bases. CDR3 nucleotide sequence: TGTGCCAGCAGTTACTCTTACAGGGGGAATCAGCCCCAGCATTTT. This encodes CASSYSYRGNQPQHF.